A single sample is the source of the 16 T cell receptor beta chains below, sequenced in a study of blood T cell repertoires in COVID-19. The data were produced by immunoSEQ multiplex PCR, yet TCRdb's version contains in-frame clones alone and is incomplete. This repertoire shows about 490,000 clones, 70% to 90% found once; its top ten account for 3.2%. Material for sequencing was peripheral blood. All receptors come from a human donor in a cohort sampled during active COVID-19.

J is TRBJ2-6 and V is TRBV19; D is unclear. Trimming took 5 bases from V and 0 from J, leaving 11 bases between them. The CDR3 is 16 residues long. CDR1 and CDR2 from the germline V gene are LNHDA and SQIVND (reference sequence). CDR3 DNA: TGTGCCAGTAGTCCCTCGATAGTCTCTGGGGCCAACGTCCTGACTTTC. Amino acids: CASSPSIVSGANVLTF.

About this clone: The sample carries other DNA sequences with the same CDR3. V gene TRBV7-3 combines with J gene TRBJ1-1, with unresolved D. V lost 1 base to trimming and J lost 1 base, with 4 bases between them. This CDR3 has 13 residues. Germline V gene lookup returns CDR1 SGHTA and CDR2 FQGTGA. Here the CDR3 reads CASSLSRNTEAFF. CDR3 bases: TGTGCCAGCAGCTTAAGTCGGAACACTGAAGCTTTCTTT.

The CDR3 loop reads CASSSIRMRGHGYTF. CDR3 bases: TGTGCCAGCAGCTCGATTCGGATGCGCGGGCATGGCTACACCTTC. This chain uses TRBV11-2 with TRBJ1-2; D not certain. The CDR3 spans 15 residues. V gave up 4 bases and J gave up 6 bases, with 18 bases separating them. Germline V CDR1 and CDR2: SGHAT, FQNNGV.

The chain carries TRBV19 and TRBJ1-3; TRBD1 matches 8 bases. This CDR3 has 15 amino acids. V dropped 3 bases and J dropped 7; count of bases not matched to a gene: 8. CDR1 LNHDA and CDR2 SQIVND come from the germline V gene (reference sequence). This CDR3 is CASSIPGQVGNTIYF. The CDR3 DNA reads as TGTGCCAGTAGTATTCCGGGACAGGTTGGGAACACCATATATTTT.

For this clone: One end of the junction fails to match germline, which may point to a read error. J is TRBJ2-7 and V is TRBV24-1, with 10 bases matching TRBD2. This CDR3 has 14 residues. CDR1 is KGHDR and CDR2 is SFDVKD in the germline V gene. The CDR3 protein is CATSDSGRSYEQYF. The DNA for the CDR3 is TGTGCCACTAGTGATAGCGGGAGGTCCTACGAGCAGTACTTC.

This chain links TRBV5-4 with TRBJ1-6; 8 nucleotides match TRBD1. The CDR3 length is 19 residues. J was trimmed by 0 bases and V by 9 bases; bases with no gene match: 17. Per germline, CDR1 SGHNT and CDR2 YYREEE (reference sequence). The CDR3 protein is CATSSGQGSGSSYNSPLHF. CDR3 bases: TGTGCCACCTCGTCCGGACAGGGCTCCGGTAGCTCCTATAATTCACCCCTCCACTTT.

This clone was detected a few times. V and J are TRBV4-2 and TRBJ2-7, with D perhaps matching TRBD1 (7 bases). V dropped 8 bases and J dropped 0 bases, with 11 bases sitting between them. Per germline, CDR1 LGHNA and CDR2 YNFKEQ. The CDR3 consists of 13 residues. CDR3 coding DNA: TGTGCCAGCGGCAGGGGGGTCTCCTACGAGCAGTACTTC. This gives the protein CASGRGVSYEQYF.

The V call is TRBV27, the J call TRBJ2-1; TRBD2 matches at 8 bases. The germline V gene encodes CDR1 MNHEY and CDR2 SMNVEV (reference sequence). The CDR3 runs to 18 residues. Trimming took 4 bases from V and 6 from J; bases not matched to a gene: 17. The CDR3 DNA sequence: TGTGCCAGCAGTTCAGCGCCTAAAACTAGCGGTTTACGCAATGAGCAGTTCTTC. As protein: CASSSAPKTSGLRNEQFF.

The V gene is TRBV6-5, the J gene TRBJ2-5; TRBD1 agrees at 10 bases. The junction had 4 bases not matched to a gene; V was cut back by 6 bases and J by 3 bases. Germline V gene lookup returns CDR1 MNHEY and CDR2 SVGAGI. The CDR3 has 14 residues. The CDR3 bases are TGTGCCAGCAGGAGGGACAGGGGAAAAGAGACCCAGTACTTC. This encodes CASRRDRGKETQYF.

CDR3 in amino acids: CASSPGLALTDTQYF. CDR3 in DNA: TGTGCCAGCAGCCCGGGACTGGCACTCACAGATACGCAGTATTTT. V and J are TRBV5-8 and TRBJ2-3, with D perhaps TRBD2 (6 bases). The CDR3 loop spans 15 amino acids. Between the trimmed V and J ends, which lost 4 bases and 2 bases, there was a span of 14 bases. Germline CDR1 is SGHTS and CDR2 is YDEGEE.

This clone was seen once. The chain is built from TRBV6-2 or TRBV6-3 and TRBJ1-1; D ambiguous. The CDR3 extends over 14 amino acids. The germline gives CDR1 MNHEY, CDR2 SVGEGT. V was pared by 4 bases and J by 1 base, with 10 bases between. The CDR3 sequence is CASSSRLSNTEAFF. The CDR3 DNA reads TGTGCCAGCAGTTCCAGACTTTCGAACACTGAAGCTTTCTTT.

Here the CDR3 DNA reads TGTGCCAGCAGCGCTCGGAGCCGGAGCTCCTACAATGAGCAGTTCTTC. This codes for CASSARSRSSYNEQFF. The chain has TRBV7-2 and TRBJ2-1; D ambiguous. With 5 bases removed from V and 0 bases from J, the gap between germline ends came to 14 bases. The V gene's germline CDR1 is SGHTA and CDR2 FQGNSA. The CDR3 covers 16 residues.

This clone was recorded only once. CDR3 amino acids: CSASQGTPNSPLHF. CDR3 sequence (DNA): TGCAGTGCTAGTCAGGGGACACCCAATTCACCCCTCCACTTT. This sequence joins TRBV20-1 and TRBJ1-6; D possibly corresponds to TRBD1 (6 bases). The CDR3 loop spans 14 amino acids. The V and J ends lost 3 bases and 7 bases respectively, with 13 bases between them. CDR1 and CDR2 (germline): DFQATT, SNEGSKA (reference sequence).

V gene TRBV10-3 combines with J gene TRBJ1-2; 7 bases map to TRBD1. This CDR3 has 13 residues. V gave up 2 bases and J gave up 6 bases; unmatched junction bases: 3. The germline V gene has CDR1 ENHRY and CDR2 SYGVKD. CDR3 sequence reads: CAISERQGDGYTF. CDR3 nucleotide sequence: TGTGCCATCAGTGAGAGACAGGGTGATGGCTACACCTTC.

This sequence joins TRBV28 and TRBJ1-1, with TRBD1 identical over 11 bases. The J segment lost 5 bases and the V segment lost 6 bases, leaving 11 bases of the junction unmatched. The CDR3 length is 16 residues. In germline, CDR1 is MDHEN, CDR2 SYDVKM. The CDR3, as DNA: TGTGCCAGCAGCTACCCGGGACAGGGGGTCGGGACTGAAGCTTTCTTT. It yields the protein CASSYPGQGVGTEAFF.

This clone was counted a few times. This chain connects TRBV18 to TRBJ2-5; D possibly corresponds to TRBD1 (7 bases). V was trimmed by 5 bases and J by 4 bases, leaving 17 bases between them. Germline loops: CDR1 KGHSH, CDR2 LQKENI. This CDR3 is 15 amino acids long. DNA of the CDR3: TGTGCCAGCTCATCCTCCGGGACAGCGGGAGAGACCCAGTACTTC. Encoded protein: CASSSSGTAGETQYF. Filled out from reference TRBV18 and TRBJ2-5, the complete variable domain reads NAGVMQNPRHLVRRRGQEARLRCSPMKGHSHVYWYRQLPEEGLKFMVYLQKENIIDESGMPKERFSAEFPKEGPSILRIQQVVRGDSAAYFCASSSSGTAGETQYFGPGTRLLVL.